The sequence of this TCR beta chain was determined in a study of T cell responses to AZD1222 COVID-19 vaccine. The V end was cut by 7 bases, the J end by 11 bases, with 17 bases between. Germline values: CDR1 MNHEY, CDR2 SVGAGI. This CDR3 comprises 12 residues. The table came from immunoSEQ multiplex PCR; TCRdb's copy has only in-frame clones and leaves some out. The repertoire holds 95,000 to 150,000 clones, with about 90% as singletons. The rearrangement uses TRBV6-5 and TRBJ1-1, with D perhaps TRBD1 (6 bases). The receptor was derived from an adult in good health. The source was peripheral blood, collected on day 0 of AZD1222 vaccination. The CDR3 sequence: CASKDRLMNAFF. CDR3 sequence (DNA): TGTGCCAGCAAAGACAGGCTCATGAATGCTTTCTTT.